A single T cell receptor (beta chain) is shown here with its context. Authors' methods: Reference gene primer amplification yielded estimated nucleated cell counts. Method: immunoSEQ multiplex PCR; TCRdb's copy keeps in-frame clones and lacks some. The V and J calls and clone size were taken over from that table, and D and trimming were inferred from the DNA. The sample has some 30,000 clones; 84% are singletons. These data come from a study of blood T cell repertoires in COVID-19. On the study more broadly: Spain, Italy and the United States supplied samples that represented acute and convalescent COVID-19.

The V end lost 9 bases, the J end lost 0 bases, and 12 bases lay between the germline ends. Germline V lookup: CDR1 LNHDA, CDR2 SQIVND (reference sequence). The CDR3 covers 14 residues. Sequenced material: peripheral blood. This sequence joins TRBV19 and TRBJ1-3, with a tentative D call TRBD1 (5 bases). The TCR sequence derives from an elderly man with active COVID-19. The chain's CDR3 is CASRARSSGNTIYF. Written as DNA, the CDR3 is TGTGCCAGCAGGGCCAGGAGCTCTGGAAACACCATATATTTT.